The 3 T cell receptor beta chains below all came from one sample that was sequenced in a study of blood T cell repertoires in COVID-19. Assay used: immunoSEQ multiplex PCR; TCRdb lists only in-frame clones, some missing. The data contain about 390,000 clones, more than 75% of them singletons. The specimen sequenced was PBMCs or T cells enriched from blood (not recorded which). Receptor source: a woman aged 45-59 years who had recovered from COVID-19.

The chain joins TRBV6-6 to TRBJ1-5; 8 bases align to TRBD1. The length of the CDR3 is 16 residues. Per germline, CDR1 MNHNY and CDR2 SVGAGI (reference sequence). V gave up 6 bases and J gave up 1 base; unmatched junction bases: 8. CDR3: CASSDRHRGSNQPQHF. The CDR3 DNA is TGTGCCAGCAGCGACCGTCACAGGGGGAGCAATCAGCCCCAGCATTTT.

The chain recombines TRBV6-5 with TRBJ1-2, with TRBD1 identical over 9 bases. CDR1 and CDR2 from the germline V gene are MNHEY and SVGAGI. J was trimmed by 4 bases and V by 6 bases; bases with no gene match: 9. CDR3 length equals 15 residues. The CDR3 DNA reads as TGTGCCAGCAGGGGGGACAGGGACCTCCCCTATGGCTACACCTTC. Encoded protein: CASRGDRDLPYGYTF.

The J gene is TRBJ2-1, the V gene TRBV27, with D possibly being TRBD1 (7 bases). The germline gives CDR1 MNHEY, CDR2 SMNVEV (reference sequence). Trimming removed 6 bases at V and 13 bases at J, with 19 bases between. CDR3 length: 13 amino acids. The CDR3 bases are TGTGCCAGCAGCTCAGGAGGGGGCTTGCCCCAGTTCTTC. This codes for CASSSGGGLPQFF.